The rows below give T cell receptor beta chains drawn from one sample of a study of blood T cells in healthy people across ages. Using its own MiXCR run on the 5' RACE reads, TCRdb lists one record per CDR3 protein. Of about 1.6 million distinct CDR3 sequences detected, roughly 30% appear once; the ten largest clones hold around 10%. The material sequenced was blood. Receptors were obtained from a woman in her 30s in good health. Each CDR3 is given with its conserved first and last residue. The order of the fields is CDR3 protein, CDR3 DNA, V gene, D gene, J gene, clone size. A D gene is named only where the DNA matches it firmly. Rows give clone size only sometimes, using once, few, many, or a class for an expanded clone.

CSARDEERSSYEQYF | TGCAGTGCTAGAGATGAGGAGCGCAGCTCCTACGAGCAGTACTTC | TRBV20-1 | NA | TRBJ2-7 | few
CASSYGLVGNEQFF | TGTGCCAGCAGTTATGGACTAGTAGGCAATGAGCAGTTCTTC | TRBV6-2/TRBV6-3 | TRBD2 | TRBJ2-1 | NA
CASSFPLAGGPADTQYF | TGTGCCAGCAGTTTCCCCCTTGCGGGAGGGCCCGCAGATACGCAGTATTTT | TRBV6-6 | TRBD2 | TRBJ2-3 | few
CASKKVPTGAPFDEQFF | TGTGCCAGCAAAAAAGTCCCCACAGGGGCGCCCTTCGATGAGCAGTTCTTC | TRBV12-3/TRBV12-4 | TRBD1 | TRBJ2-1 | NA
CASSVVNEPEAFF | TGTGCCAGCAGCGTAGTAAACGAACCTGAAGCTTTCTTT | TRBV9 | NA | TRBJ1-1 | NA
CASSYLLVLYEQYF | TGTGCCAGCAGTTACCTGCTAGTACTCTACGAGCAGTACTTC | TRBV6-2/TRBV6-3 | NA | TRBJ2-7 | NA
CSVNLGTGLGEAFF | TGCAGCGTTAACCTGGGGACAGGGCTGGGTGAAGCTTTCTTT | TRBV29-1 | TRBD1 | TRBJ1-1 | NA
CASSLKGATGNNSPLHF | TGTGCCAGCAGTCTTAAAGGCGCGACAGGGAATAATTCACCCCTCCACTTT | TRBV12-3/TRBV12-4 | TRBD1 | TRBJ1-6 | NA
CASSVAGAMGEKLFF | TGTGCCAGCAGCGTAGCAGGGGCAATGGGAGAAAAACTGTTTTTT | TRBV9 | NA | TRBJ1-4 | NA
CSAMTYEQYF | TGCAGTGCCATGACCTACGAGCAGTACTTC | TRBV20-1 | NA | TRBJ2-7 | NA
CASSEYGGTQYF | TGTGCCAGCAGTGAATATGGTGGTACGCAGTATTTT | TRBV6-1 | NA | TRBJ2-3 | NA
CASTSVNGLEAFF | TGTGCCAGCACCTCCGTGAATGGTCTTGAAGCTTTCTTT | TRBV7-9 | NA | TRBJ1-1 | NA
CTSSSTGGGGYTF | TGTACCAGCAGTTCGACAGGGGGCGGTGGCTACACCTTC | TRBV27 | TRBD1 | TRBJ1-2 | NA
CASSQEVGIREQYF | TGTGCCAGCAGCCAAGAAGTGGGGATAAGGGAGCAGTACTTC | TRBV3-1 | NA | TRBJ2-7 | few
CASSTVAGLGTDTQYF | TGTGCCAGCAGCACCGTAGCGGGCCTTGGCACAGATACGCAGTATTTT | TRBV7-2 | TRBD2 | TRBJ2-3 | NA
CASTSSIDYGYTF | TGTGCCAGCACCTCAAGTATAGATTATGGCTACACCTTC | TRBV12-3/TRBV12-4 | NA | TRBJ1-2 | NA
CSDEDRHETQYF | TGCAGTGACGAGGACAGGCACGAGACCCAGTACTTC | TRBV20-1 | TRBD1 | TRBJ2-5 | few
CASRGAGEAYEQYF | TGTGCCAGCAGGGGAGCGGGAGAGGCTTACGAGCAGTACTTC | TRBV27 | TRBD2 | TRBJ2-7 | few
CSARELSGAAGEQYF | TGCAGTGCTAGGGAACTCTCCGGGGCCGCCGGGGAGCAGTACTTC | TRBV20-1 | NA | TRBJ2-7 | few
CAARGRGGYEQYF | TGTGCCGCCCGGGGCAGGGGGGGCTACGAGCAGTACTTC | TRBV10-3 | NA | TRBJ2-7 | few
CASSQETSMVGQQYF | TGTGCCAGCAGCCAAGAAACTAGCATGGTCGGGCAGCAGTACTTC | TRBV3-1 | NA | TRBJ2-7 | few
CASSPGVTYEQYF | TGTGCCAGCAGTCCAGGGGTTACCTACGAGCAGTACTTC | TRBV18 | NA | TRBJ2-7 | many
CSARGGGGGDTQYF | TGCAGTGCTAGGGGCGGAGGGGGGGGAGATACGCAGTATTTT | TRBV20-1 | NA | TRBJ2-3 | few
CSAETSGGSPDTQYF | TGCAGTGCTGAAACTAGCGGGGGTAGTCCAGATACGCAGTATTTT | TRBV20-1 | TRBD2 | TRBJ2-3 | few
CSARFPTQNYGYTF | TGCAGTGCTAGGTTCCCGACCCAGAACTATGGCTACACCTTC | TRBV20-1 | NA | TRBJ1-2 | NA
CASGPKEQYF | TGTGCCAGCGGCCCTAAAGAGCAGTACTTC | TRBV27 | NA | TRBJ2-7 | NA
CASSFQGPLGYEQYF | TGTGCCAGCAGCTTTCAGGGGCCCCTCGGCTACGAGCAGTACTTC | TRBV13 | NA | TRBJ2-7 | few
CSARWGDGTEAFF | TGCAGTGCTAGATGGGGGGACGGCACTGAAGCTTTCTTT | TRBV20-1 | NA | TRBJ1-1 | NA
CASEGLRSYEQYF | TGTGCCAGCGAGGGACTACGATCATACGAGCAGTACTTC | TRBV7-9 | TRBD2 | TRBJ2-7 | NA
CSVEGTSYEQYF | TGCAGCGTTGAAGGCACCTCCTACGAGCAGTACTTC | TRBV29-1 | NA | TRBJ2-7 | many
CASSIGTSGRHTDTQYF | TGTGCCAGCTCCATCGGGACTAGCGGGAGGCACACAGATACGCAGTATTTT | TRBV18 | TRBD2 | TRBJ2-3 | NA
CSAPWSPSGLIQETQYF | TGCAGCGCCCCTTGGAGCCCCTCGGGACTCATCCAAGAGACCCAGTACTTC | TRBV29-1 | NA | TRBJ2-5 | NA
CASSQQAAGEKLFF | TGTGCCAGCAGCCAACAGGCCGCGGGGGAAAAACTGTTTTTT | TRBV11-2 | NA | TRBJ1-4 | NA
CSVRPNTGELFF | TGCAGCGTTCGCCCGAACACCGGGGAGCTGTTTTTT | TRBV29-1 | NA | TRBJ2-2 | few
CASKRSGWGETQYF | TGTGCCAGCAAGCGAAGCGGCTGGGGGGAGACCCAGTACTTC | TRBV6-1 | NA | TRBJ2-5 | NA
CASSPMVLAGKDTQYF | TGTGCCAGCAGTCCGATGGTACTAGCGGGAAAGGATACGCAGTATTTT | TRBV27 | TRBD2 | TRBJ2-3 | NA
CASSFRDRVYSPLHF | TGTGCCAGCAGTTTCCGGGACAGGGTCTACTCACCCCTCCACTTT | TRBV28 | TRBD1 | TRBJ1-6 | NA
CASSTGNCHGAQETQYF | TGTGCCAGCAGCACCGGGAACTGCCACGGCGCCCAAGAGACCCAGTACTTC | TRBV6-1 | NA | TRBJ2-5 | NA
CASSYPSYGYTF | TGTGCCAGCAGTTATCCGTCCTATGGCTACACCTTC | TRBV6-2/TRBV6-3 | NA | TRBJ1-2 | few